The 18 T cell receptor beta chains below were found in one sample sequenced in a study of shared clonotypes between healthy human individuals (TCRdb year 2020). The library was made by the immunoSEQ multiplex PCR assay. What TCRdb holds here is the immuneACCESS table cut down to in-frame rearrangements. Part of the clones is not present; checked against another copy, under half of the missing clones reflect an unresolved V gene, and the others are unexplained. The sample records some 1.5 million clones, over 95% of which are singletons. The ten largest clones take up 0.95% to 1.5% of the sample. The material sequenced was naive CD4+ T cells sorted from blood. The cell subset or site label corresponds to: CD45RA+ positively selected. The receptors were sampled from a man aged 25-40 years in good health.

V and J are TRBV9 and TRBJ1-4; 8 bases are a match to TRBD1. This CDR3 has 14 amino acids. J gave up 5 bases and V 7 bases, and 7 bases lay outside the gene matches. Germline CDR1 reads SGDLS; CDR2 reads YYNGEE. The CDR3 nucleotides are TGTGCCAGCGGGGGACAGGTAATGAATGAAAAACTGTTTTTT. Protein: CASGGQVMNEKLFF. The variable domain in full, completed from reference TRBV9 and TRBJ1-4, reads DSGVTQTPKHLITATGQRVTLRCSPRSGDLSVYWYQQSLDQGLQFLIQYYNGEERAKGNILERFSAQQFPDLHSELNLSSLELGDSALYFCASGGQVMNEKLFFGSGTQLSVL.

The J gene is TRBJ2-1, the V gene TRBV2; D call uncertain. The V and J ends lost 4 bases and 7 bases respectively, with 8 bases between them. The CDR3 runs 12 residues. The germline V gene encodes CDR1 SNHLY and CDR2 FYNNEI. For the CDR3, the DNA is TGTGCCAGCAGTGGAGCGACGAATGAGCAGTTCTTC. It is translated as CASSGATNEQFF. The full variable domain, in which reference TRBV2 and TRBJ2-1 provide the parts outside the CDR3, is EPEVTQTPSHQVTQMGQEVILRCVPISNHLYFYWYRQILGQKVEFLVSFYNNEISEKSEIFDDQFSVERPDGSNFTLKIRSTKLEDSAMYFCASSGATNEQFFGPGTRLTVL.

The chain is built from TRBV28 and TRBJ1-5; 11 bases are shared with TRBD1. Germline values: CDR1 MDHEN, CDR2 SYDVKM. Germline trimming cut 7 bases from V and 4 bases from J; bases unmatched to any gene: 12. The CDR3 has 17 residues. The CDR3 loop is CASTVSPGTGGNQPQHF. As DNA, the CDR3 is TGTGCCAGCACCGTTTCCCCCGGGACAGGGGGTAATCAGCCCCAGCATTTT.

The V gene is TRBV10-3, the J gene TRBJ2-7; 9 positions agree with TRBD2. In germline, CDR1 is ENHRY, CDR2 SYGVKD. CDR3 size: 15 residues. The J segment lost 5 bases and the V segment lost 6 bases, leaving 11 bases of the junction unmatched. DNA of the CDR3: TGTGCCATCAGGAAAGAGAGGGCGGGAGGGGACGAGCAGTACTTC. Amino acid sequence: CAIRKERAGGDEQYF.

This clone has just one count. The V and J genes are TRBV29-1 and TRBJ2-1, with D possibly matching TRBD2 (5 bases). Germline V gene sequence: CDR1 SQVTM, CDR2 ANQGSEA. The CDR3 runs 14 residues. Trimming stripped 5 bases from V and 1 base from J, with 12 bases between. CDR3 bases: TGCAGCGTTCGAGCGGACTTGTCCTACAATGAGCAGTTCTTC. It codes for CSVRADLSYNEQFF.

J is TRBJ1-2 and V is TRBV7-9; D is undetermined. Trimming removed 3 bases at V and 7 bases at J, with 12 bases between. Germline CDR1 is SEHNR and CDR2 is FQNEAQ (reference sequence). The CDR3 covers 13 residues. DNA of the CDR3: TGTGCCAGCAGCTTGGACGCAGGTTCTGGCTACACCTTC. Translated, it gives CASSLDAGSGYTF. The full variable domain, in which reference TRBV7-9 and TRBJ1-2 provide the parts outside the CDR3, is DTGVSQNPRHKITKRGQNVTFRCDPISEHNRLYWYRQTLGQGPEFLTYFQNEAQLEKSRLLSDRFSAERPKGSFSTLEIQRTEQGDSAMYLCASSLDAGSGYTFGSGTRLTVV.

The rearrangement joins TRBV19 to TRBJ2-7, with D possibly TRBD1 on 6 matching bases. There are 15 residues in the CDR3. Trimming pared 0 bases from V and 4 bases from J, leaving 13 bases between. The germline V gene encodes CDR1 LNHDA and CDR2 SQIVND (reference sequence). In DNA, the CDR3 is TGTGCCAGTAGTATAGATCCCAGGGGAAGATACGAGCAGTACTTC. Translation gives CASSIDPRGRYEQYF. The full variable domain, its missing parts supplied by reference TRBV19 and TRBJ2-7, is DGGITQSPKYLFRKEGQNVTLSCEQNLNHDAMYWYRQDPGQGLRLIYYSQIVNDFQKGDIAEGYSVSREKKESFPLTVTSAQKNPTAFYLCASSIDPRGRYEQYFGPGTRLTVT.

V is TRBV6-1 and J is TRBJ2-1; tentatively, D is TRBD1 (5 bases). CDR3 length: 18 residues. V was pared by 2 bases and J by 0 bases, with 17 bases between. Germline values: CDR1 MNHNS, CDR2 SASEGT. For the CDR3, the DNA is TGTGCCAGCAGTGAATTTCCTCCGCAGGGTAGCTCCTACAATGAGCAGTTCTTC. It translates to CASSEFPPQGSSYNEQFF.

The CDR3 loop is CAWSQHEGREFILAYEQYF. For the CDR3, the DNA is TGTGCCTGGAGCCAACATGAGGGCAGGGAGTTTATTTTGGCCTACGAGCAGTACTTC. This chain links TRBV30 with TRBJ2-7, with D possibly called TRBD1 or TRBD2 (5 bases each). CDR3 length equals 19 residues. CDR1 and CDR2 (germline): GTSNPN, SVGIG (reference sequence). The germline V and J ends were trimmed by 3 bases and 2 bases, with 29 bases remaining between them. The full variable domain, with the rest looked up from reference TRBV30 and TRBJ2-7, is SQTIHQWPATLVQPVGSPLSLECTVEGTSNPNLYWYRQAAGRGLQLLFYSVGIGQISSEVPQNLSASRPQDRQFILSSKKLLLSDSGFYLCAWSQHEGREFILAYEQYFGPGTRLTVT.

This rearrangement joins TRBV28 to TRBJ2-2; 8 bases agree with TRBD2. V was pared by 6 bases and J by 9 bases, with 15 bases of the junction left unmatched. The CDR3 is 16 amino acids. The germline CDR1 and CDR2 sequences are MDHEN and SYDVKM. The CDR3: CASSKGLGSGIRELFF. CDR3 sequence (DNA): TGTGCCAGCAGCAAGGGACTAGGGAGTGGTATCCGGGAGCTGTTTTTT. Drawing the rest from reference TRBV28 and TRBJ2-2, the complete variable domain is DVKVTQSSRYLVKRTGEKVFLECVQDMDHENMFWYRQDPGLGLRLIYFSYDVKMKEKGDIPEGYSVSREKKERFSLILESASTNQTSMYLCASSKGLGSGIRELFFGEGSRLTVL.

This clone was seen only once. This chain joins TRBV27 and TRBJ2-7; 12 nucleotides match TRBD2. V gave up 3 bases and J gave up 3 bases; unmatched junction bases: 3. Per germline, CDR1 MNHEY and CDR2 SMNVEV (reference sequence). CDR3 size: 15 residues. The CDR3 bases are TGTGCCAGCAGTTTCATACTAGCGGGAGGCTACGAGCAGTACTTC. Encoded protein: CASSFILAGGYEQYF.

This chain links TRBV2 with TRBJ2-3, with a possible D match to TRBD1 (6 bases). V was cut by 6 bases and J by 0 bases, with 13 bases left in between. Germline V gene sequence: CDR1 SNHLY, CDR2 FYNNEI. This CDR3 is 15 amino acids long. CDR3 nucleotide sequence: TGTGCCAGCAGACACAGGGTGCAAAGCACAGATACGCAGTATTTT. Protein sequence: CASRHRVQSTDTQYF.

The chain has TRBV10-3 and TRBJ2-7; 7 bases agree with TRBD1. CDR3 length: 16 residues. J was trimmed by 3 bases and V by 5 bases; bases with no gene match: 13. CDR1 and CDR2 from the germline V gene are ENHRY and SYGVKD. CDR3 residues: CAISQLGGRGLYEQYF. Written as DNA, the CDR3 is TGTGCCATCAGTCAACTAGGGGGCAGGGGCCTCTACGAGCAGTACTTC.

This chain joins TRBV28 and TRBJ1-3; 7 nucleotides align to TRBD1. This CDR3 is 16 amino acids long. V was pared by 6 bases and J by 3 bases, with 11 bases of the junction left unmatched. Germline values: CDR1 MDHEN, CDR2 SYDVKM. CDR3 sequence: CASSRHRGTVGNTIYF. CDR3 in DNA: TGTGCCAGCAGCCGCCACCGCGGGACAGTTGGAAACACCATATATTTT.

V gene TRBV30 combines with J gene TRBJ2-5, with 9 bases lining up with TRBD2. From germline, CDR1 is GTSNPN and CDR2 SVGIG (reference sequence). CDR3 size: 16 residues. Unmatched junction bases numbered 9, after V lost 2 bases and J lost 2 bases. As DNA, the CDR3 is TGTGCCTGGAGTATTCTAGCGGGGACTAGACAAGAGACCCAGTACTTC. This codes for CAWSILAGTRQETQYF.

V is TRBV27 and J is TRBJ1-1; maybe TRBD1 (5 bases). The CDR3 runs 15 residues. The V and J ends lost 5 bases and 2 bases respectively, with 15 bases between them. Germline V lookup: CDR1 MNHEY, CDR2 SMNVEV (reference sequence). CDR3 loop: CASSVSTGPNTEAFF. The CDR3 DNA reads TGTGCCAGCAGTGTCAGTACAGGCCCTAACACTGAAGCTTTCTTT.

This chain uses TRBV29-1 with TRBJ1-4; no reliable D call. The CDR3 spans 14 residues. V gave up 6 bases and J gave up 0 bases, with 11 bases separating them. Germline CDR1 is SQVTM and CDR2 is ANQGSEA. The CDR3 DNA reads TGCAGCGTCTTAGGGTACGCAACTAATGAAAAACTGTTTTTT. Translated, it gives CSVLGYATNEKLFF.

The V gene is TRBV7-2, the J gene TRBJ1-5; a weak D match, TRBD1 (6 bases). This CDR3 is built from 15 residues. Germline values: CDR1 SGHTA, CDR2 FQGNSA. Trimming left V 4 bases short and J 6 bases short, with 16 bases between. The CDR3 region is CASSWGGNSGQPQHF. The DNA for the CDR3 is TGTGCCAGCAGCTGGGGGGGCAATAGTGGTCAGCCCCAGCATTTT. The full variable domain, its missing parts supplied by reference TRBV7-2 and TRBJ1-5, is GAGVSQSPSNKVTEKGKDVELRCDPISGHTALYWYRQSLGQGLEFLIYFQGNSAPDKSGLPSDRFSAERTGGSVSTLTIQRTQQEDSAVYLCASSWGGNSGQPQHFGDGTRLSIL.